The T cell receptor (beta chain) under discussion was sequenced for a study of identifying expanded T cells in peripheral blood. TCRdb's table, derived via immunoSEQ multiplex PCR, lists solely in-frame clones and lacks some. The sample consists of tens of thousands of clones, 87% of them appearing once. This clone was recorded only once. As yet, its antigen is unknown. General study findings and limits: Over two and four weeks, about 16 and 20 clones changed, versus approximately 1.1 between replicates.

The sequencing sample was made of blood. The TCR sequence derives from a person between 18 and 70 years old in good health.

Written as DNA, the CDR3 is TGTGCCAGCAGTGAACCGGGAGCCTCGACCTTTGAAGCTTTCTTT. Residues: CASSEPGASTFEAFF. The chain combines TRBV6-1 with TRBJ1-1; D is unclear. In germline, CDR1 is MNHNS, CDR2 SASEGT. The CDR3 covers 15 residues. With 2 bases removed from V and 7 bases from J, the gap between germline ends came to 17 bases.